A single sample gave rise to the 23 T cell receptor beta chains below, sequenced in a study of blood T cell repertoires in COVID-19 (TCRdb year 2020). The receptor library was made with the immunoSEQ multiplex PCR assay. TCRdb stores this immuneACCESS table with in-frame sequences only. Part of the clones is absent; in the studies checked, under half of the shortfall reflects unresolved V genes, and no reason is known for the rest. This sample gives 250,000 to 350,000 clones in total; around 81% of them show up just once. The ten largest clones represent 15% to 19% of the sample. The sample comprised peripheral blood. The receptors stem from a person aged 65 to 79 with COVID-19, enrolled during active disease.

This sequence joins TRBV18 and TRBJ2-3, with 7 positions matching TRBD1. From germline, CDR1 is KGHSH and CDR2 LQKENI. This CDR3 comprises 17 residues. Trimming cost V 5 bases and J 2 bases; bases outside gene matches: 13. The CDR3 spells CASSIRQGSRSTDTQYF. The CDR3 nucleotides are TGTGCCAGCTCAATCAGACAGGGATCAAGGTCCACAGATACGCAGTATTTT.

The CDR3, as DNA: TGTGCAACGCGAGGACAGGGGATCTACGAGCAGTACTTC. It yields the protein CATRGQGIYEQYF. The chain joins TRBV12-2 to TRBJ2-7; the D segment call TRBD1 is taken from the table without a DNA check. TRBV12-2 is marked as a pseudogene. This CDR3 has 13 amino acids.

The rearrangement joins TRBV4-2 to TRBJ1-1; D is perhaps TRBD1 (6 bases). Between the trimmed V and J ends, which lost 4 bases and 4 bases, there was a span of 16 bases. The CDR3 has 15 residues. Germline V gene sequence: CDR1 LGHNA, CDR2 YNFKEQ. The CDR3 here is CASSPGGGAGTEAFF. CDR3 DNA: TGTGCCAGCAGCCCCGGAGGGGGGGCCGGCACTGAAGCTTTCTTT.

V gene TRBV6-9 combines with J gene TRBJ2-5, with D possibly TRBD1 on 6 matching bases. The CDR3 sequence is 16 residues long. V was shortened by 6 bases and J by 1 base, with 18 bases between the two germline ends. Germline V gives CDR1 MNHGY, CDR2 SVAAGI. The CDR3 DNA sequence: TGTGCCAGCAGCCACTACAGGCGGACAGTCCAAGAGACCCAGTACTTC. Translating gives CASSHYRRTVQETQYF.

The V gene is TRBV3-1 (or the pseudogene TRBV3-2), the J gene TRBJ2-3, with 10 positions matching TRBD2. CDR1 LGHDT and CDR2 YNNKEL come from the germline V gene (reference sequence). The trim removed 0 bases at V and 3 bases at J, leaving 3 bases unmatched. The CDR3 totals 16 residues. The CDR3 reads CASSQDPSGRTDTQYF. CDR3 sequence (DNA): TGTGCCAGCAGCCAAGACCCTAGCGGGAGAACAGATACGCAGTATTTT.

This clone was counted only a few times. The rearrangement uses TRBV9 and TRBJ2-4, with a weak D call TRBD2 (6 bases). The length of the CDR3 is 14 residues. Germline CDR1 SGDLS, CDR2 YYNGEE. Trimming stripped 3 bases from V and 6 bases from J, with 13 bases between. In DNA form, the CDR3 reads TGTGCCAGCAGCGGCGGGACTTGGGGAAACATTCAGTACTTC. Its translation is CASSGGTWGNIQYF.

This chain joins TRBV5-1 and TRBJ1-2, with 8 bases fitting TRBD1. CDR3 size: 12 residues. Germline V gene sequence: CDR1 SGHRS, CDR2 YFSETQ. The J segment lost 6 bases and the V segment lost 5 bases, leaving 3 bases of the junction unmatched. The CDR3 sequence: CASSSGGHGYTF. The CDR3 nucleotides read TGCGCCAGCAGTTCAGGGGGCCATGGCTACACCTTC.

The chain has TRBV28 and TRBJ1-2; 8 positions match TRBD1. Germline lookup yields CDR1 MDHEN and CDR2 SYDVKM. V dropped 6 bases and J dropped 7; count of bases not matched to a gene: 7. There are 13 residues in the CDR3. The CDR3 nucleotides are TGTGCCAGCAGCCGGGGACAGGTTCGTGGCTACACCTTC. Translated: CASSRGQVRGYTF.

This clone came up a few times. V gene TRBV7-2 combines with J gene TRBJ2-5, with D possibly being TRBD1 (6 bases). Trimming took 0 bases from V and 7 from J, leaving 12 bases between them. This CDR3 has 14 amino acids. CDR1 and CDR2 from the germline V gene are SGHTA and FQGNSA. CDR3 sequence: CASSLAGGGRTQYF. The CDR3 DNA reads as TGTGCCAGCAGCTTAGCTGGGGGCGGAAGGACCCAGTACTTC.

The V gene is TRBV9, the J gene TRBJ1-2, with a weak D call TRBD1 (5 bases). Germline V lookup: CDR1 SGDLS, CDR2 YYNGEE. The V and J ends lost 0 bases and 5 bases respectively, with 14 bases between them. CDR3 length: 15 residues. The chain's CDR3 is CASSVASKGFYGYTF. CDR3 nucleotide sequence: TGTGCCAGCAGCGTAGCTTCGAAGGGGTTTTATGGCTACACCTTC. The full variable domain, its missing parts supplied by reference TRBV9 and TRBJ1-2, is DSGVTQTPKHLITATGQRVTLRCSPRSGDLSVYWYQQSLDQGLQFLIQYYNGEERAKGNILERFSAQQFPDLHSELNLSSLELGDSALYFCASSVASKGFYGYTFGSGTRLTVV.

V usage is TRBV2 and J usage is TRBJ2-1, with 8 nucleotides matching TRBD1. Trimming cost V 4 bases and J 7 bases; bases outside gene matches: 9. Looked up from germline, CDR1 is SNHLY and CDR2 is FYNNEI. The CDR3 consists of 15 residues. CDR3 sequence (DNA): TGTGCCAGCAGTGCAAGGACAGGGTCTGGGAATGAGCAGTTCTTC. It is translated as CASSARTGSGNEQFF.

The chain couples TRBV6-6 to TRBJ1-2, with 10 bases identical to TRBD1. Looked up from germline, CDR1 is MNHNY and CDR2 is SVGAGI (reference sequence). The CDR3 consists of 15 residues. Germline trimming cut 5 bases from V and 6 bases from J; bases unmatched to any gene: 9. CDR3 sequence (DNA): TGTGCCAGCAGTGACCTGACAGGGGGCGCAGATGGCTACACCTTC. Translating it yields CASSDLTGGADGYTF.

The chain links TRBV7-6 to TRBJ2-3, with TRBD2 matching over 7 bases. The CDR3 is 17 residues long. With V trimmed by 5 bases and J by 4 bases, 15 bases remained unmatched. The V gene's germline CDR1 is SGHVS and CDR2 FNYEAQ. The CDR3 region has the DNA TGTGCCAGCAGCGCCCCCGGGGGAGGGGTGGGGTCAGATACGCAGTATTTT. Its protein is CASSAPGGGVGSDTQYF.

The CDR3 sequence: CASSLGAGGTDTQYF. The DNA of the CDR3 is TGTGCCAGCAGCTTAGGCGCGGGGGGCACAGATACGCAGTATTTT. This chain links TRBV7-2 with TRBJ2-3; 7 nucleotides agree with TRBD2. The trim removed 1 base at V and 1 base at J, leaving 2 bases unmatched. This CDR3 contains 15 residues. Germline V gives CDR1 SGHTA, CDR2 FQGNSA.

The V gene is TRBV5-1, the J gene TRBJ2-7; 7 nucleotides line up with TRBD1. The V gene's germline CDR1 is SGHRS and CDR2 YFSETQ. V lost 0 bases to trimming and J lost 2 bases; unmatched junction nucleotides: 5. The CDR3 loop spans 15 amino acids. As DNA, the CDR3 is TGCGCCAGCAGCTTGGAGGTGACAGGGCCCTACGAGCAGTACTTC. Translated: CASSLEVTGPYEQYF. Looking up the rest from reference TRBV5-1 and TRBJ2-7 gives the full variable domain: KAGVTQTPRYLIKTRGQQVTLSCSPISGHRSVSWYQQTPGQGLQFLFEYFSETQRNKGNFPGRFSGRQFSNSRSEMNVSTLELGDSALYLCASSLEVTGPYEQYFGPGTRLTVT.

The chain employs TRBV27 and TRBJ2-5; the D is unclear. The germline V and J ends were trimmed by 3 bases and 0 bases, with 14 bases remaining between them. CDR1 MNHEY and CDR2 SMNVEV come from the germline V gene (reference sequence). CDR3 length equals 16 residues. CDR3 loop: CASSFSPTTYQETQYF. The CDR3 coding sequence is TGTGCCAGCAGTTTCTCCCCTACTACGTACCAAGAGACCCAGTACTTC.

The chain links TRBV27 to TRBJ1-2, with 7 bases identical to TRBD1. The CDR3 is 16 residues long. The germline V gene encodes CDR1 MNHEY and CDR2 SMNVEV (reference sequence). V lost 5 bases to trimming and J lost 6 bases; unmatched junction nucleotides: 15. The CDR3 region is CASSLSPQGIPNGYTF. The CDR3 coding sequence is TGTGCCAGCAGTCTTTCCCCACAGGGGATTCCTAATGGCTACACCTTC.

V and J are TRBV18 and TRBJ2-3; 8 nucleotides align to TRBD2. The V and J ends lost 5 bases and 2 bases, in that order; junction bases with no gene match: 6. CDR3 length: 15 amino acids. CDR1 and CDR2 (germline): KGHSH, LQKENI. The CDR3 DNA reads TGTGCCAGCTCAAACAGCGGGAGTGACACAGATACGCAGTATTTT. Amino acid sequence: CASSNSGSDTDTQYF.

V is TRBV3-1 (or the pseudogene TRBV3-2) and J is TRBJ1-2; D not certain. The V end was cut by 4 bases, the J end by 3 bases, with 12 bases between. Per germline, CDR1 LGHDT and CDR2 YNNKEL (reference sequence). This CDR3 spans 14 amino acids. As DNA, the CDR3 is TGTGCCAGCAGCCCATGGAAGGAGCACTATGGCTACACCTTC. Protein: CASSPWKEHYGYTF.

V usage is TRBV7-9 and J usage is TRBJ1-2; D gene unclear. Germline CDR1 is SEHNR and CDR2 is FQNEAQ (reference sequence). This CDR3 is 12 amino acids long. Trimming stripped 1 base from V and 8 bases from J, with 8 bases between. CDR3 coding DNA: TGTGCCAGCAGCTTAGGTTGGAGCGGCTACACCTTC. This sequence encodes CASSLGWSGYTF.

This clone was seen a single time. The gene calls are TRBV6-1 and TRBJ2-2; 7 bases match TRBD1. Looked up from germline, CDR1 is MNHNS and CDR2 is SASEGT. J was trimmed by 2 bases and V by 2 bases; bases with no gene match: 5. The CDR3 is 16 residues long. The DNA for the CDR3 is TGTGCCAGCAGTGAAAGGGGGCGCGTTAACACCGGGGAGCTGTTTTTT. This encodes CASSERGRVNTGELFF.

Here the CDR3 reads CASRAGSTDTQYF. The CDR3 nucleotides are TGTGCCAGCAGGGCAGGGTCGACAGATACGCAGTATTTT. This chain links TRBV12-3 or TRBV12-4 with TRBJ2-3, with a possible D match to TRBD1 (5 bases). Trimming cost V 6 bases and J 3 bases, with 10 bases left between them. The CDR3 is 13 amino acids.

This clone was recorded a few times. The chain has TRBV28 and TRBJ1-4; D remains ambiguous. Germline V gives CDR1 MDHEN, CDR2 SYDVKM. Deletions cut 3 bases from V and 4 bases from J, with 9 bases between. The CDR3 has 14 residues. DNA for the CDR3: TGTGCCAGCAGTTTGTGGCAGAATAATGAAAAACTGTTTTTT. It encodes CASSLWQNNEKLFF.